In this sample, the clone carrying this T cell receptor gamma chain is medium-sized (0.01 to 0.1%). Its matching antigen is unknown. The source of the sample is a study of gamma delta lymphoproliferative disorders and STAT genes. Study details: The LymphoTrack Dx TCRG Assay amplified gamma chains from at least 50 ng of genomic DNA. Delta-chain libraries followed the EuroClonality-NGS standard operating procedure. Points from the study as a whole: Nearly all major patient gamma and delta clonotypes were public.

TCRdb reprocessed the multiplex PCR reads through CATT. The repertoire has under 5,000 gamma-chain clones, 7% of them found once; the top ten carry under 35%. PBMCs from patients and controls supplied the genomic DNA for sequencing. Healthy adult blood donors, age- and sex-matched, served as controls. Sequences were obtained from blood. This TCR was sampled from a human donor in good health.

The CDR3 bases are TGTGCCACCTGGGATGGTCCTCTGGCCTTGGGGAAACTCTTT. It encodes CATWDGPLALGKLF. V usage is TRGV4 and J usage is TRGJ1 or TRGJ2. Because TCRdb records no J gene, it was assigned here through a match of the DNA to germline. Trimming removed 1 base from V and 12 bases from J; junction bases left unmatched: 15. Germline CDR1 reads EGSTGY; CDR2 reads YDSYTSSV. CDR3 length: 14 amino acids.